These T cell receptor beta chains were read from a single sample in a study of blood T cell repertoires in COVID-19. Method: immunoSEQ multiplex PCR; TCRdb's copy keeps in-frame clones and lacks some. Altogether 150,000 to 200,000 clones are present, about 88% being singletons, with the ten largest covering approximately 4%. Material: peripheral blood. These receptors were obtained from a human donor in a cohort sampled during active COVID-19. The CDR3 runs from the conserved cysteine through the conserved F or W. D genes are given only for firm matches. Rows give clone size only sometimes, using once, few, many, or a class for an expanded clone.

v_gene	abundance	j_gene	d_gene	CDR3nt	CDR3aa
TRBV7-9	-	TRBJ2-3	TRBD2	TGTGCCAGCAGCCCACGGGCTAGCGGGTGGTTGGGCACAGATACGCAGTATTTT	CASSPRASGWLGTDTQYF
TRBV19	-	TRBJ1-6	-	TGTGCCAGTAGTGTAACGACAGGAGTCAATTCACCCCTCCACTTT	CASSVTTGVNSPLHF
TRBV7-5	-	TRBJ2-3	-	TGTGCCAGAAGCCTGGACTTAGTCGCAGATACGCAGTATTTT	CARSLDLVADTQYF
TRBV11-2	once	TRBJ2-1	TRBD1	TGTGCCAGCAGCTTGGACAGGATGTCCTACAATGAGCAGTTCTTC	CASSLDRMSYNEQFF
TRBV3-1/TRBV3-2	-	TRBJ1-2	-	TGTGCCAGCAGCCAAGGCCGAGGCTATGGCTACACCTTC	CASSQGRGYGYTF
TRBV5-6	-	TRBJ1-2	-	TGTGCCAGCAGCTTGGGGCGGACAGAATTAAACTATGGCTACACCTTC	CASSLGRTELNYGYTF
TRBV7-2	once	TRBJ2-6	TRBD2	TGTGCCAGCAGCTTAATAGCGGGGGGCGGGGCCAACGTCCTGACTTTC	CASSLIAGGGANVLTF
TRBV5-6	-	TRBJ1-1	-	TGTGCCAGCAGCCACGGTGGAGTGGACACTGAAGCTTTCTTT	CASSHGGVDTEAFF
TRBV30	-	TRBJ2-7	TRBD2	TGTGCCTGGAGACAGAGGACTAGCAGCTACGAGCAGTACTTC	CAWRQRTSSYEQYF
TRBV7-9	few	TRBJ2-7	-	TGTGCCAGCAGCTTTAGCGCCGAGCAGTACTTC	CASSFSAEQYF
TRBV11-2	-	TRBJ2-7	TRBD1	TGTGCCAGCACCCACAAACAGGGGGCGTCGTACGAGCAGTACTTC	CASTHKQGASYEQYF
TRBV7-8	-	TRBJ2-2	TRBD2	TGTGCCAGCAGTTGGACTAGCGGGTTGGGGTCTGGGGAGCTGTTTTTT	CASSWTSGLGSGELFF
TRBV11-2	-	TRBJ2-5	TRBD1	TGTGCCAGCAGCTTAGTAAGCGCGACAGGGGACGAGACCCAGTACTTC	CASSLVSATGDETQYF
TRBV28	-	TRBJ1-1	TRBD1	TGTGCCAGCAGTTTTTCCCGGACAGGGGTGGATACTGAAGCTTTCTTT	CASSFSRTGVDTEAFF
TRBV4-3	few	TRBJ1-5	TRBD1	TGCGCCAGCAGCCAAGGGACAGGTGGTCAGCCCCAGCATTTT	CASSQGTGGQPQHF
TRBV15	-	TRBJ1-5	TRBD1	TGTGCCACCAGCAGGACACAGGGGAGAGGGCAGCCCCAGCATTTT	CATSRTQGRGQPQHF
TRBV5-1	-	TRBJ1-2	TRBD1	TGCGCCAGCAGCTGGGACAGTGGCTATGGCTACACCTTC	CASSWDSGYGYTF
TRBV5-4	few	TRBJ1-1	-	TGTGCCAGCAGCTTGGAAGGGGCAGGGCACAGCACTGAAGCTTTCTTT	CASSLEGAGHSTEAFF
TRBV18	once	TRBJ2-7	-	TGTGCCAGCTCGGCGGGTAGCTCCTACGAGCAGTACTTC	CASSAGSSYEQYF
TRBV5-1	-	TRBJ2-2	TRBD1	TGCGCCAGCAGCATCGACAGGGGGTACACCGGGGAGCTGTTTTTT	CASSIDRGYTGELFF
TRBV5-4	-	TRBJ1-1	-	TGTGCCAGCAGCGCGGCCCCGACAGGCCTACACACTGAAGCTTTCTTT	CASSAAPTGLHTEAFF
TRBV5-4	-	TRBJ2-1	TRBD2	TGTGCCAGCAGCCCTAGCGGGAGCTCCTACAATGAGCAGTTCTTC	CASSPSGSSYNEQFF
TRBV7-2	-	TRBJ2-7	-	TGTGCCAGCAGCGCCACAGGCGGCGAGCAGTACTTC	CASSATGGEQYF
TRBV5-1	-	TRBJ2-7	-	TGCGCCAGCAGCCTTGGGTCAGGGTCCCACGAGCAGTACTTC	CASSLGSGSHEQYF
TRBV4-1	-	TRBJ1-1	TRBD1	TGCGCCAGCAGCCCCAGTCAAACGACAGGGGGCACTGAAGCTTTCTTT	CASSPSQTTGGTEAFF
TRBV21-1	-	TRBJ2-6	-	TGTGCCAGCAGCAAAGTAATAGGACAGGGTAGCTATGGGGCCAACGTCCTGACTTTC	CASSKVIGQGSYGANVLTF